What follows are 18 T cell receptor beta chains derived from one specimen sequenced in a study of OX40 agonist ivuxolimab in advanced cancers. This table comes from immunoSEQ multiplex PCR, and its TCRdb copy is limited to in-frame clones, with some not included. This table has tens of thousands of clones, about 86% appearing once. The sequences come from CD4+ or CD8+ T cells sorted from blood, collected in a trial of the OX40 agonist ivuxolimab. These receptors all come from an adult with an advanced solid tumor such as melanoma, head and neck, liver or kidney cancer.

The chain joins TRBV19 to TRBJ1-1; D ambiguous. Germline lookup yields CDR1 LNHDA and CDR2 SQIVND (reference sequence). The CDR3 totals 10 residues. Trimming stripped 7 bases from V and 3 bases from J, with 3 bases between. In DNA form, the CDR3 reads TGTGCCAGTAAGGACACTGAAGCTTTCTTT. The encoded protein is CASKDTEAFF.

This clone was seen once. The chain is built from TRBV29-1 and TRBJ1-2; weak D call: TRBD1 (5 bases). The CDR3 totals 13 residues. Germline CDR1 and CDR2: SQVTM and ANQGSEA. Trimming removed 5 bases from V and 0 bases from J, with 10 bases in between. The CDR3 bases are TGCAGCGTTAAGGGGACCGCTAACTATGGCTACACCTTC. This encodes CSVKGTANYGYTF.

This chain links TRBV11-1 with TRBJ2-7; D is undetermined. Germline lookup yields CDR1 SGHAT and CDR2 FQDESV (reference sequence). V shed 5 bases and J shed 4 bases, with 18 bases lying between them. This CDR3 spans 15 amino acids. The CDR3 DNA sequence: TGTGCCAGCAGCCCACGAGGACCGAAGCCATACGAGCAGTACTTC. It is translated as CASSPRGPKPYEQYF.

J is TRBJ2-5 and V is TRBV7-8, with TRBD2 matching 7 bases. CDR1 is SGHVS, CDR2 FQNEAQ, per germline. With 5 bases clipped from V and 4 bases from J, the junction kept 10 bases outside the gene matches. The CDR3 extends over 15 amino acids. This CDR3 reads CASSPGAGWVETQYF. The CDR3 DNA sequence: TGTGCCAGCAGCCCAGGAGCGGGGTGGGTAGAGACCCAGTACTTC.

For the CDR3, the DNA is TGTGCCAGCAGCGTCCGGGGCCGTGTATACACAGATACGCAGTATTTT. Residues: CASSVRGRVYTDTQYF. The genes are TRBV9 and TRBJ2-3, with D possibly called TRBD1 or TRBD2 (5 bases each). Germline values: CDR1 SGDLS, CDR2 YYNGEE. V gave up 2 bases and J gave up 2 bases, with 15 bases separating them. This CDR3 comprises 16 residues.

The CDR3 sequence is CASSPSGGTEAFF. CDR3 nucleotide sequence: TGTGCCAGCAGTCCATCAGGGGGCACTGAAGCTTTCTTT. V and J are TRBV6-5 and TRBJ1-1; 7 bases are shared with TRBD1. J gave up 4 bases and V 5 bases, and 4 bases lay outside the gene matches. Germline V gives CDR1 MNHEY, CDR2 SVGAGI. This CDR3 region has 13 residues.

The rearrangement links TRBV5-4 to TRBJ2-2; the D is unclear. The CDR3 loop spans 16 amino acids. The germline V and J ends were trimmed by 0 bases and 7 bases, with 16 bases remaining between them. Germline CDR1 and CDR2: SGHNT and YYREEE (reference sequence). The CDR3 reads CASSLDWAGRIGELFF. The CDR3 DNA reads TGTGCCAGCAGCTTGGATTGGGCCGGTCGTATCGGGGAGCTGTTTTTT.

V usage is TRBV6-5 and J usage is TRBJ1-1, with D tentatively TRBD1 (6 bases). Germline values: CDR1 MNHEY, CDR2 SVGAGI. This CDR3 has 14 residues. The germline V and J ends were trimmed by 1 base and 3 bases, with 9 bases remaining between them. The CDR3 region has the DNA TGTGCCAGCAGTTACTTGGGGGGCCACACTGAAGCTTTCTTT. Its protein is CASSYLGGHTEAFF.

This clone was detected only a few times. The V gene is TRBV7-6, the J gene TRBJ1-2; 7 bases fit TRBD1. Germline CDR1 SGHVS, CDR2 FNYEAQ. V dropped 5 bases and J dropped 4; count of bases not matched to a gene: 7. The CDR3 is 14 amino acids. CDR3 nucleotide sequence: TGTGCCAGCAGCCCGGGACAGAACCCCTATGGCTACACCTTC. Its protein is CASSPGQNPYGYTF.

The gene calls are TRBV13 and TRBJ2-2; D is perhaps TRBD1 or TRBD2 (6 bases each). V lost 5 bases and J lost 7, with 14 bases in between. Germline CDR1 is PRHDT and CDR2 is FYEKMQ (reference sequence). CDR3 length equals 14 residues. The CDR3 is CASSPTGGSGELFF. CDR3 nucleotide sequence: TGTGCCAGCAGCCCCACCGGGGGCAGCGGGGAGCTGTTTTTT. Full variable domain (outside the CDR3, taken from reference TRBV13 and TRBJ2-2): AAGVIQSPRHLIKEKRETATLKCYPIPRHDTVYWYQQGPGQDPQFLISFYEKMQSDKGSIPDRFSAQQFSDYHSELNMSSLELGDSALYFCASSPTGGSGELFFGEGSRLTVL.

The chain couples TRBV27 to TRBJ2-1; TRBD2 might be the D (6 bases). The CDR3 has 14 residues. From germline, CDR1 is MNHEY and CDR2 SMNVEV (reference sequence). V lost 9 bases, J lost 7 bases, and 19 bases lay in between. CDR3 sequence (DNA): TGTGCCAGTGTAATAGTGGGGGGTGGTAATGAGCAGTTCTTC. Protein: CASVIVGGGNEQFF.

This chain joins TRBV4-1 and TRBJ2-7; either TRBD1 or TRBD2 may supply D (6 bases each). Germline V gene lookup returns CDR1 MGHRA and CDR2 YSYEKL. Deletions cut 4 bases from V and 0 bases from J, with 22 bases between. The CDR3 sequence is 18 residues long. The CDR3 here is CASSRELVGGSLSYEQYF. As DNA, the CDR3 is TGCGCCAGCAGCCGCGAGCTCGTGGGGGGCTCCCTCTCCTACGAGCAGTACTTC.

Here the CDR3 DNA reads TGTGCCAGCAGTTTGGGGTGGGGCACTGAAGCTTTCTTT. This gives the protein CASSLGWGTEAFF. This chain links TRBV28 with TRBJ1-1; no definite D call. The CDR3 loop spans 13 amino acids. The V gene lost 3 bases and the J gene lost 4 bases, with 9 bases spanning the gap. The germline V gene encodes CDR1 MDHEN and CDR2 SYDVKM.

This sequence joins TRBV11-2 and TRBJ2-5, with a tentative D call TRBD2 (6 bases). CDR3 length: 13 amino acids. Germline V CDR1 and CDR2: SGHAT, FQNNGV. The V end lost 5 bases, the J end lost 7 bases, and 14 bases lay between the germline ends. CDR3 DNA sequence: TGTGCCAGCAGCGGGGACTCCCCGGGGACCCAGTACTTC. Its translation is CASSGDSPGTQYF.

This sequence joins TRBV29-1 and TRBJ1-1; D is uncertain. V was trimmed by 0 bases and J by 1 base, leaving 12 bases between them. The CDR3 length is 15 residues. CDR1 and CDR2 (germline): SQVTM, ANQGSEA. The CDR3: CSVEDRHSPNTEAFF. CDR3 nucleotides: TGCAGCGTTGAAGATCGTCACAGCCCGAACACTGAAGCTTTCTTT. The full variable domain, with the rest looked up from reference TRBV29-1 and TRBJ1-1, is SAVISQKPSRDICQRGTSLTIQCQVDSQVTMMFWYRQQPGQSLTLIATANQGSEATYESGFVIDKFPISRPNLTFSTLTVSNMSPEDSSIYLCSVEDRHSPNTEAFFGQGTRLTVV.

The gene calls are TRBV5-1 and TRBJ2-5, with 9 bases identical to TRBD1. The CDR3 sequence is 14 residues long. Looked up from germline, CDR1 is SGHRS and CDR2 is YFSETQ. The V gene end was trimmed by 4 bases and the J gene end by 4 bases; junction bases not matched to a gene: 5. The CDR3 spells CASSPGQGLETQYF. The CDR3 DNA sequence: TGCGCCAGCAGCCCGGGACAGGGCCTAGAGACCCAGTACTTC.

The V and J genes are TRBV7-9 and TRBJ2-1, with 8 positions matching TRBD2. This CDR3 is 15 amino acids long. Germline CDR1 reads SEHNR; CDR2 reads FQNEAQ (reference sequence). V shed 5 bases and J 8 bases; nucleotides not matched to a gene: 11. The CDR3: CASSPGTSGEDEQFF. CDR3 nucleotide sequence: TGTGCCAGCAGCCCGGGGACTAGTGGTGAGGATGAGCAGTTCTTC.

V is TRBV5-6 and J is TRBJ1-2, with 8 positions matching TRBD1. V shed 0 bases and J 0 bases; nucleotides not matched to a gene: 4. The CDR3 consists of 16 residues. Per germline, CDR1 SGHDT and CDR2 YYEEEE. Here the CDR3 DNA reads TGTGCCAGCAGCTTGGATCCGACAGGGGCTAACTATGGCTACACCTTC. Amino acid sequence: CASSLDPTGANYGYTF.